The next 18 T cell receptor beta chains were all read from a single sample in a study of blood T cell repertoires in COVID-19. Measured with immunoSEQ multiplex PCR; TCRdb has only the in-frame clones, and not every one. This table holds 60,000 or so clones, around 81% found once. Sequencing was carried out using peripheral blood. These receptors were obtained from a woman over 75 with acute or convalescent COVID-19.

Of note for this clone: At one boundary the junction diverges from the germline segment, which might be a read error. This sequence joins TRBV5-6 and TRBJ2-3, with TRBD1 as a possible D gene (7 bases). Germline CDR1 reads SGHDT; CDR2 reads YYEEEE. The CDR3 sequence is 18 residues long. CDR3 residues: CASNLEGYGTVWQDTQYF. CDR3 coding DNA: TGTGCCAGCAACTTGGAGGGGTACGGGACAGTGTGGCAGGATACGCAGTATTTT.

This clone was observed once. This chain links TRBV15 with TRBJ1-5; perhaps TRBD1 as D (5 bases). Germline V gene lookup returns CDR1 LNHNV and CDR2 YYDKDF (reference sequence). V was clipped by 0 bases and J by 7 bases, with 13 bases between them. This CDR3 contains 15 residues. CDR3 nucleotide sequence: TGTGCCACCAGCAGAGATAGCGGGGCGAGGCAGCCCCAGCATTTT. Translating gives CATSRDSGARQPQHF.

CDR3 in amino acids: CASRTGLAGGNQETQYF. The CDR3 DNA sequence: TGCGCCAGCAGGACGGGACTAGCGGGGGGAAACCAAGAGACCCAGTACTTC. This chain links TRBV5-1 with TRBJ2-5, with 15 bases aligning to TRBD2. This CDR3 region has 17 residues. Germline CDR1 is SGHRS and CDR2 is YFSETQ. Trimming at V came to 5 bases and at J to 0 bases, leaving 5 bases not matched to a gene.

This CDR3 is CAWSSDRGSNYGYTF. As DNA, the CDR3 is TGTGCCTGGAGCTCGGACAGGGGTTCTAACTATGGCTACACCTTC. The rearrangement uses TRBV30 and TRBJ1-2; TRBD1 matches 9 bases. V was pared by 3 bases and J by 0 bases, with 5 bases of the junction left unmatched. This CDR3 has 15 amino acids. Germline V gives CDR1 GTSNPN, CDR2 SVGIG (reference sequence). Full variable domain (remainder filled in from reference TRBV30 and TRBJ1-2): SQTIHQWPATLVQPVGSPLSLECTVEGTSNPNLYWYRQAAGRGLQLLFYSVGIGQISSEVPQNLSASRPQDRQFILSSKKLLLSDSGFYLCAWSSDRGSNYGYTFGSGTRLTVV.

The chain uses TRBV3-1 (or the pseudogene TRBV3-2) and TRBJ2-1, with 15 bases fitting TRBD2. This CDR3 region has 18 residues. V shed 4 bases, J shed 4 bases, and the junction held 8 bases outside the gene matches. The germline gives CDR1 LGHDT, CDR2 YNNKEL (reference sequence). The CDR3 reads CASSPWTSGRAGYNEQFF. In DNA, the CDR3 is TGTGCCAGCAGCCCTTGGACTAGCGGGAGGGCCGGATACAATGAGCAGTTCTTC.

For the CDR3, the DNA is TGTGCCAGCAGCTTAGGGGCGGGGGGAGATACGCAGTATTTT. This sequence encodes CASSLGAGGDTQYF. The chain couples TRBV7-2 to TRBJ2-3, with TRBD2 identical over 8 bases. This CDR3 has 14 residues. After removal of 1 base from V and 5 bases from J, the junction contained 2 bases not matched to a gene. CDR1 is SGHTA, CDR2 FQGNSA, per germline.

CDR3 nucleotides: TGCGCCAGCAGCTTGGTCCGCAGCGGAGTTAGCACAGATACGCAGTATTTT. Translation: CASSLVRSGVSTDTQYF. The chain has TRBV5-1 and TRBJ2-3; tentatively, D is TRBD2 (5 bases). Trimming removed 0 bases at V and 0 bases at J, with 14 bases between. CDR1 SGHRS and CDR2 YFSETQ come from the germline V gene. The CDR3 is made up of 17 amino acids. The complete variable domain, with remaining parts taken from reference TRBV5-1 and TRBJ2-3, reads KAGVTQTPRYLIKTRGQQVTLSCSPISGHRSVSWYQQTPGQGLQFLFEYFSETQRNKGNFPGRFSGRQFSNSRSEMNVSTLELGDSALYLCASSLVRSGVSTDTQYFGPGTRLTVL.

The V call is TRBV12-3 or TRBV12-4, the J call TRBJ1-1; TRBD1 agrees at 8 bases. The CDR3 covers 13 residues. With V trimmed by 10 bases and J by 6 bases, 10 bases remained unmatched. Written as DNA, the CDR3 is TGTGCCAACAGGGGGGACTCGAGGGCTGAAGCTTTCTTT. It specifies CANRGDSRAEAFF.

The chain employs TRBV6-1 and TRBJ1-5; the D is unclear. Germline CDR1 MNHNS, CDR2 SASEGT. This CDR3 has 12 residues. The V gene lost 1 base and the J gene lost 7 bases, with 5 bases spanning the gap. The CDR3 loop reads CASSEGGQPQHF. The CDR3 DNA is TGTGCCAGCAGTGAAGGAGGACAGCCCCAGCATTTT.

This clone has just one count. In DNA form, the CDR3 reads TGTGCCAGCAGCAATGACAGGGGGGGGGAGACCCAGTACTTC. It specifies CASSNDRGGETQYF. The chain has TRBV6-5 and TRBJ2-5; the match to TRBD1 covers 9 bases. J gave up 5 bases and V 6 bases, and 7 bases lay outside the gene matches. CDR1 MNHEY and CDR2 SVGAGI come from the germline V gene. This CDR3 spans 14 amino acids.

The chain is built from TRBV6-6 and TRBJ2-7; 9 bases are a match to TRBD1. The length of the CDR3 is 16 residues. With V trimmed by 5 bases and J by 4 bases, 12 bases remained unmatched. Germline V CDR1 and CDR2: MNHNY, SVGAGI (reference sequence). CDR3 bases: TGTGCCAGCAGTCCCCCGGGGGACAGGGAGATATACGAGCAGTACTTC. This encodes CASSPPGDREIYEQYF.

The chain couples TRBV12-3 or TRBV12-4 to TRBJ2-7; D call uncertain. The CDR3 is 11 amino acids. V dropped 3 bases and J dropped 2 bases, with 2 bases sitting between them. DNA of the CDR3: TGTGCCAGCAGTTTCACCTACGAGCAGTACTTC. This encodes CASSFTYEQYF.

This clone was seen a few times. The rearrangement joins TRBV2 to TRBJ1-1; 9 bases fit TRBD1. The CDR3 is made up of 14 amino acids. CDR1 is SNHLY, CDR2 FYNNEI, per germline. J gave up 1 base and V 7 bases, and 4 bases lay outside the gene matches. The CDR3 DNA reads TGTGCCAGCACCAAGGACAGGGGGAACACTGAAGCTTTCTTT. Protein: CASTKDRGNTEAFF.

This clone has more than one count but fewer than ten. The chain links TRBV5-1 to TRBJ1-1; D unclear. The CDR3 has 15 residues. Trimming shortened V by 0 bases and J by 2 bases, and 11 bases separated the two germline ends. Germline loops: CDR1 SGHRS, CDR2 YFSETQ. CDR3 nucleotide sequence: TGCGCCAGCAGCTTGGGGACGACTATTAACACTGAAGCTTTCTTT. This encodes CASSLGTTINTEAFF.

The chain combines TRBV14 with TRBJ2-1; 13 nucleotides match TRBD2. Germline loops: CDR1 SGHDN, CDR2 FVKESK. Germline trimming cut 4 bases from V and 2 bases from J; bases unmatched to any gene: 5. This CDR3 contains 17 residues. Here the CDR3 reads CASSPRLAGGAYNEQFF. The CDR3 coding sequence is TGTGCCAGCAGCCCGCGACTAGCGGGGGGCGCCTACAATGAGCAGTTCTTC.

This sequence joins TRBV29-1 and TRBJ2-7; 10 nucleotides match TRBD1. Germline CDR1 is SQVTM and CDR2 is ANQGSEA. This CDR3 has 13 amino acids. V gave up 4 bases and J gave up 3 bases; unmatched junction bases: 3. The CDR3 DNA follows: TGCAGCGTTGCTTGGGACAGGGGCTACGAGCAGTACTTC. Protein: CSVAWDRGYEQYF.

A single count supports this clone. The chain couples TRBV7-2 to TRBJ1-3; D not certain. The CDR3 has 14 amino acids. V lost 0 bases and J lost 4, with 7 bases in between. Looked up from germline, CDR1 is SGHTA and CDR2 is FQGNSA. Here the CDR3 reads CASSLANNGNTIYF. Here the CDR3 DNA reads TGTGCCAGCAGCTTAGCTAACAACGGAAACACCATATATTTT. Full variable domain (rest looked up from reference TRBV7-2 and TRBJ1-3): GAGVSQSPSNKVTEKGKDVELRCDPISGHTALYWYRQSLGQGLEFLIYFQGNSAPDKSGLPSDRFSAERTGGSVSTLTIQRTQQEDSAVYLCASSLANNGNTIYFGEGSWLTVV.

This chain's CDR3 is CASSGAQSYNEQFF. The CDR3 DNA follows: TGTGCCTCTAGCGGGGCCCAATCCTACAATGAGCAGTTCTTC. This chain joins TRBV24-1 and TRBJ2-1; 9 nucleotides agree with TRBD2. CDR1 and CDR2 from the germline V gene are KGHDR and SFDVKD. CDR3 length: 14 residues. Trimming at V came to 12 bases and at J to 1 base, leaving 6 bases not matched to a gene.